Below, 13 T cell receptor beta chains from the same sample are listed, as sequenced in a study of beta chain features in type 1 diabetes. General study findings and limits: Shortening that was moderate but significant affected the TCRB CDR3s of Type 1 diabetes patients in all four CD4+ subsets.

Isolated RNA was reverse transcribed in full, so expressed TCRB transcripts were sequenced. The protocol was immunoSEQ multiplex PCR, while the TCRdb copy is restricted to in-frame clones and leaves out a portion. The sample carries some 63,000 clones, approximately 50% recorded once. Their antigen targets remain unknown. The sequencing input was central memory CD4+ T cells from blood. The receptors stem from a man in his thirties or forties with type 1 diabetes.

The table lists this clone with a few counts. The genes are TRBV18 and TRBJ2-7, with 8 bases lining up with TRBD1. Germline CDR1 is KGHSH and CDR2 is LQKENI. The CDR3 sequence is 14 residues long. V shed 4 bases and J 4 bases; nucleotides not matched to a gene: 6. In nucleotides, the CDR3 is TGTGCCAGCTCACAGTCTACAGGGGGGTACGAGCAGTACTTC. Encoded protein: CASSQSTGGYEQYF.

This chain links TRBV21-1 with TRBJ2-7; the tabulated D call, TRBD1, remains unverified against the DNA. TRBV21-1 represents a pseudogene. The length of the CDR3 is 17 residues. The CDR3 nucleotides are TGTGCCGGGCGGCGCAGGGCCAAATGGACAGACTATTGCGAGCAGTACTTC. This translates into CAGRRRAKWTDYCEQYF.

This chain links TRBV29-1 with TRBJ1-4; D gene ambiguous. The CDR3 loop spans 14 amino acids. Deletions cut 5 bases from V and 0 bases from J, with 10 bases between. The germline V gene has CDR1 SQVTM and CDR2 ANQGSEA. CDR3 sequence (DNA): TGCAGCGTTATTGGGCAGACAACTAATGAAAAACTGTTTTTT. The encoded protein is CSVIGQTTNEKLFF. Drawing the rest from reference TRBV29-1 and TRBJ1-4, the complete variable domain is SAVISQKPSRDICQRGTSLTIQCQVDSQVTMMFWYRQQPGQSLTLIATANQGSEATYESGFVIDKFPISRPNLTFSTLTVSNMSPEDSSIYLCSVIGQTTNEKLFFGSGTQLSVL.

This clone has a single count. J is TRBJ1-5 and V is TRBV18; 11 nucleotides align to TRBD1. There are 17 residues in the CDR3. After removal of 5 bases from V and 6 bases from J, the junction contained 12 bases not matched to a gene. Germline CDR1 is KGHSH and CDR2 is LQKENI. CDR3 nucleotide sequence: TGTGCCAGCTCAGCCCTCGCGGGGACAGGGGGTTTTCAGCCCCAGCATTTT. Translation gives CASSALAGTGGFQPQHF.

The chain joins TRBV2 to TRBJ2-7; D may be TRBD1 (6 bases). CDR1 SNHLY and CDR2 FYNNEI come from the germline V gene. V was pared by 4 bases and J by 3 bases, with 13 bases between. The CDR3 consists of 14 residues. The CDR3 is CASSAQGPLYEQYF. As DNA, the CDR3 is TGTGCCAGCAGTGCCCAGGGGCCTCTCTACGAGCAGTACTTC. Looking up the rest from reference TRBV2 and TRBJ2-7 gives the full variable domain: EPEVTQTPSHQVTQMGQEVILRCVPISNHLYFYWYRQILGQKVEFLVSFYNNEISEKSEIFDDQFSVERPDGSNFTLKIRSTKLEDSAMYFCASSAQGPLYEQYFGPGTRLTVT.

CDR3: CASSFGIFHNEQYF. CDR3 nucleotide sequence: TGTGCCAGCAGCTTCGGGATTTTCCACAACGAGCAGTACTTC. V usage is TRBV5-6 and J usage is TRBJ2-7; maybe TRBD2 (5 bases). Trimming stripped 2 bases from V and 5 bases from J, with 14 bases between. Germline V gene data show CDR1 as SGHDT and CDR2 as YYEEEE. CDR3 length: 14 amino acids.

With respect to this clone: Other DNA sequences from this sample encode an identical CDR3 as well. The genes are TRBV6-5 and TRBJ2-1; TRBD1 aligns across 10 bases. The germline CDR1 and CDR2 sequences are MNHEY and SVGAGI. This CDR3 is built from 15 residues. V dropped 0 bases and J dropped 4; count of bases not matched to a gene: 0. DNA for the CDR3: TGTGCCAGCAGTTACTCGGGACAGGGGTACAATGAGCAGTTCTTC. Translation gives CASSYSGQGYNEQFF.

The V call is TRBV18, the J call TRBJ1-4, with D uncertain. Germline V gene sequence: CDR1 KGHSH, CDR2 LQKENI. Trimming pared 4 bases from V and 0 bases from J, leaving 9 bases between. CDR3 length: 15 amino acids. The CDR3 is CASSLSVATNEKLFF. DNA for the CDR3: TGTGCCAGCTCACTCAGTGTCGCAACTAATGAAAAACTGTTTTTT.

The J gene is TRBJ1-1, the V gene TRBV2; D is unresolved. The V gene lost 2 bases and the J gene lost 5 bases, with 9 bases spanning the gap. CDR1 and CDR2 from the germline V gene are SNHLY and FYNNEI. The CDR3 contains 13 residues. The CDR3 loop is CASSEMRETEAFF. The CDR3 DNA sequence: TGTGCCAGCAGTGAAATGCGGGAAACTGAAGCTTTCTTT.

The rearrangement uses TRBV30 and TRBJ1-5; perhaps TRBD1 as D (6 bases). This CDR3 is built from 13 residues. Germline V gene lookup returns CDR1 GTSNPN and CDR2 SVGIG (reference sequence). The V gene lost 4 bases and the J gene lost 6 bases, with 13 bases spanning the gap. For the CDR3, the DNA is TGTGCCTGGAATACAGGGAGCGGTCAGCCCCAGCATTTT. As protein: CAWNTGSGQPQHF.

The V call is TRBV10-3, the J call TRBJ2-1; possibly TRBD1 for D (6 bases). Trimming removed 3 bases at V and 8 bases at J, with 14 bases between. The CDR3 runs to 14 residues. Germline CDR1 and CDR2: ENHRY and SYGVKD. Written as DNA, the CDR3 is TGTGCCATCAGTGATGCCCTCAGGGGCGATGAGCAGTTCTTC. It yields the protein CAISDALRGDEQFF.

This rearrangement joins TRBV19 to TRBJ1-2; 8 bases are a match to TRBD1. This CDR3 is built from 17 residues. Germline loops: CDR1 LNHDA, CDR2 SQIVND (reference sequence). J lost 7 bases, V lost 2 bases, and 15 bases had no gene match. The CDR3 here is CASSISGHAGQVPGYTF. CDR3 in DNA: TGTGCCAGTAGTATATCCGGACACGCGGGACAGGTACCTGGCTACACCTTC.

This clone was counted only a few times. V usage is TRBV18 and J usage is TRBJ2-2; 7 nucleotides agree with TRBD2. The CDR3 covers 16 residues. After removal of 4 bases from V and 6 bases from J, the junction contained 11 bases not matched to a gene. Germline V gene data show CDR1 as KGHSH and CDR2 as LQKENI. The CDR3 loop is CASSRLRGSGPGELFF. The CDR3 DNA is TGTGCCAGCTCACGCCTTCGCGGGAGCGGTCCCGGGGAGCTGTTTTTT.